This paragraph reports one TCR beta chain. Antigen: not known. The CDR3 runs 15 residues. Germline V gives CDR1 MNHEY, CDR2 SVGEGT. V was shortened by 6 bases and J by 6 bases, with 18 bases between the two germline ends. Quantitative 5'-RACE was performed with molecular barcodes, and it yielded the TCR beta libraries. Using its own MiXCR run on the 5' RACE reads, TCRdb lists one record per CDR3 protein. The repertoire holds about 150,000 distinct CDR3 sequences, with more than 40% as singletons. The data are from a study of CD8 T cells in ankylosing spondylitis. Study findings and constraints: Disease-linked clones were reportedly significantly enriched in matched ankylosing spondylitis synovial fluid. Clones that were linked to disease were CD8+ and were relatively rare in peripheral blood. A TCR beta motif of fewer than ten highly homologous variants seemed to mark ankylosing spondylitis blood.

The V gene is TRBV6-2 or TRBV6-3, the J gene TRBJ1-5, with no clear D. This receptor was identified in a male donor with ankylosing spondylitis. Sequencing input: synovial fluid, either unsorted or a sorted T cell fraction (not recorded which). CDR3 loop: CASRRWSRAGQPQHF. The CDR3 DNA reads as TGTGCCAGCAGGCGGTGGAGCCGGGCGGGTCAGCCCCAGCATTTT.